A selection of T cell receptor beta chains follows, all from one sample in a study of breast tumors, draining lymph nodes, adjacent tissues. TCRdb re-called the multiplex PCR reads with MiXCR, one entry per CDR3 protein. The sample includes roughly 130,000 distinct CDR3 sequences, about 30% of them seen just once. Sequencing used axillary lymph node tissue. The origin of the receptors is a female donor with breast cancer. Some clones in this sample may be carry-over from other donors' samples. CDR3s include the opening cysteine and the closing phenylalanine or tryptophan.

v_call | cdr3_aa
TRBV6-5 | CASRGANVLTF
TRBV10-3 | CAISAITGVDNEQFF
TRBV15 | CATREPLYEQYF
TRBV7-2 | CASSTRTGTVIPFINSPLHF
TRBV24-1 | CATRTGGNNYGYTF
TRBV5-1 | CASRLSTGNNSPLHF
TRBV6-1 | CASSELGSSYNSPLHF
TRBV20-1 | CSARGTSGTTDTQYF
TRBV2 | CASSRAAGSTDTQYF
TRBV9 | CASSPDRDQNGYTF
TRBV7-9 | CASSFYSGANVLTF
TRBV18 | CASSPDSRDQPQHF
TRBV18 | CASSPEGDGYGYTF
TRBV7-2 | CASSLAGTGDGYTF
TRBV28 | CASRIRGGARFEQFF
TRBV5-4 | CASSFALAYNEKLFF
TRBV30 | CAWSAKGAREKLFF
TRBV13 | CASSPGRIRQGLTTGNQPQHF
TRBV10-3 | CAIRASGKNEQFF
TRBV5-6 | CASSSIKAGNTIYF
TRBV5-1 | CASSQGAEKLFF
TRBV2 | CASSGLAGTSNEQFF
TRBV5-8 | CASSLDSAQGETQYF
TRBV7-7 | CASSLGLAGVTDTQYF
TRBV5-1 | CASSWETGRIYEQYF
TRBV30 | CAWRRDGGRHEQYF